The entry that follows covers one T cell receptor beta chain sequence. The sample originates from a study of blood T cell repertoires in COVID-19. The overall study: Whether acute or convalescent, the COVID-19 samples came from the United States, Italy and Spain. T cells, B-cell-depleted T cells, or PBMCs provided the cDNA or gDNA that served as material.

J was trimmed by 3 bases and V by 5 bases; bases with no gene match: 7. The CDR3 sequence is 15 residues long. CDR1 MDHEN and CDR2 SYDVKM come from the germline V gene. In the authors' methods: Nucleated cell number was recorded as an estimate derived from reference gene primer amplification. Measured with immunoSEQ multiplex PCR; TCRdb has only the in-frame clones, and not every one. D and trimming were read from the DNA, whereas the V and J calls and clone size are those reported in that table. The repertoire includes fewer than 40,000 clones, about 86% of them detected once, and around 5% sits in the top ten.

The sample was peripheral blood. This TCR derives from a woman between 65 and 79 years old with active COVID-19. V is TRBV28 and J is TRBJ1-2; 9 bases are a match to TRBD1. The CDR3 sequence is CASSTGGAGDYGYTF. DNA of the CDR3: TGTGCCAGCAGTACAGGGGGCGCTGGCGACTATGGCTACACCTTC.